Included here is one TCR beta chain sequence, with context. This sample is part of a study of blood T cell repertoires in COVID-19. Overall study context: Samples of COVID-19 (acute and convalescent) were obtained from the United States, Italy and Spain.

The V gene's germline CDR1 is MNHEY and CDR2 SMNVEV (reference sequence). The CDR3 totals 12 residues. After removal of 7 bases from V and 4 bases from J, the junction contained 4 bases not matched to a gene. Sequencing was performed with immunoSEQ multiplex PCR; in TCRdb, only in-frame clones are kept and a portion is missing. The top ten clones hold around an eighth of a sample with 140,000 to 150,000 clones, 85% to 90% of them seen once. Sample: peripheral blood. The receptor's source is a man aged 18 to 30 with COVID-19, enrolled during active disease. V and J are TRBV27 and TRBJ2-7, with TRBD1 matching over 7 bases. CDR3 loop: CASKGAGYEQYF. The CDR3, as DNA: TGTGCCAGCAAGGGGGCTGGATACGAGCAGTACTTC.